The clone carrying this T cell receptor (beta chain) appeared a few times. The antigen is not known. The record originates from a study of identical twins. Study-wide results and caveats: A partial confounding effect on zero-insertion analyses could come from invariant MAIT and iNKT cells.

TCRdb fed the 5' RACE reads into MiXCR, producing one record per CDR3 protein. The profile shows under 300,000 distinct CDR3 sequences, about 8.9% of them singletons. V lost 1 base, J lost 1 base, and 9 bases stayed unmatched. The length of the CDR3 is 17 residues. Germline assignment: CDR1 SGHVS and CDR2 FNYEAQ. The sample also formed part of further work on yellow fever vaccine responses in identical twins.

The rearrangement joins TRBV7-6 to TRBJ2-5, with TRBD2 matching over 7 bases. The material sequenced was CD8+ T cells sorted from blood. This receptor was obtained from a woman younger than 30 in good health. CDR3 sequence (DNA): TGTGCCAGCAGCTTAGATCGGATCGGGAGGCCCCAAGAGACCCAGTACTTC. It encodes CASSLDRIGRPQETQYF.